This T cell receptor beta chain was identified during a study of human T cells and chemical hapten exposure. In the original analysis: Sample TCR counts, which ranged from roughly 23,224 to 750,000, had a median of roughly 99,000. MiXCR, run by TCRdb on the RACE reads, gives a single entry per CDR3 protein. These V and J calls derive from TCRdb rather than the authors' analysis. Of under 50,000 distinct CDR3 sequences listed, 9.5% are singletons. V gave up 4 bases and J gave up 7 bases; unmatched junction bases: 6. The CDR3 runs to 13 residues. Germline V CDR1 and CDR2: SQVTM, ANQGSEA. Study-level findings and limits: With DPC sensitization, TCRs exceeding 1 in 1000 frequency showed no change. Patch test score was positively correlated with the counts of PT1 expanded TCRs.

This clonotype showed up many times. What it binds is not known. Time point reported: patch test 3, about 24 weeks after DPC sensitization. As for treatment: therapeutic diphenylcyclopropenone sensitization with weekly scalp DPC. Total RNA was isolated from whole blood that had not been fractionated. In every case, blood was obtained before the patch test was applied. The sequenced sample was whole blood, obtained in connection with sensitization to the hapten diphenylcyclopropenone (DPC). The chain employs TRBV29-1 and TRBJ1-5, with 8 bases that match TRBD1. This sequence originates from a man in his forties or fifties with alopecia areata. Some clones in this sample may be carry-over from other donors' samples. This CDR3 is CSVGQGAGQPQHF. CDR3 in DNA: TGCAGCGTTGGGCAGGGGGCAGGACAGCCCCAGCATTTT.